The present TCR beta chain was sequenced within a study of blood T cells in healthy people across ages. The CDR3 loop spans 14 amino acids. Primers used in a second PCR of about 7 to 11 cycles were a sample-barcoded 5' primer and a J-beta primer mix. TCRdb redid the calling of the 5' RACE reads with MiXCR, one entry per CDR3 protein. The data show 800,000 or so distinct CDR3 sequences, under 80% seen once. Details on this clonotype: This could be a read error, since a much larger clone is one nucleotide away.

Sequencing was performed on blood. J is TRBJ2-3 and V is TRBV12-3 or TRBV12-4; tentatively, D is TRBD2 (5 bases). This receptor was identified in a man aged 25 to 40 in good health. CDR3 coding DNA: TGTGCCAGCAGCCCGGACTGGCGCACAGATACGCGGTATTTT. This translates into CASSPDWRTDTRYF.